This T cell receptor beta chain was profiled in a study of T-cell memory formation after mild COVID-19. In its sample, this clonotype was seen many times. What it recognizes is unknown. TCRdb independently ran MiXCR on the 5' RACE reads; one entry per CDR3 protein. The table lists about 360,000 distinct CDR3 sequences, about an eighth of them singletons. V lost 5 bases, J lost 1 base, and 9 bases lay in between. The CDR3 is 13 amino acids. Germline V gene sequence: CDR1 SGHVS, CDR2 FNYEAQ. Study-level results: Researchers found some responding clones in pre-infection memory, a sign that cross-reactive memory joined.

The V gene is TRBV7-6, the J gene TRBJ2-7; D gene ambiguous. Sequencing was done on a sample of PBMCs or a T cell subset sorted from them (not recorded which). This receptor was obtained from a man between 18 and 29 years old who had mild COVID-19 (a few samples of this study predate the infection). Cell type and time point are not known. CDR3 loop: CASSRTPSYEQYF. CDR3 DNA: TGTGCCAGCAGCCGGACGCCTTCCTACGAGCAGTACTTC.